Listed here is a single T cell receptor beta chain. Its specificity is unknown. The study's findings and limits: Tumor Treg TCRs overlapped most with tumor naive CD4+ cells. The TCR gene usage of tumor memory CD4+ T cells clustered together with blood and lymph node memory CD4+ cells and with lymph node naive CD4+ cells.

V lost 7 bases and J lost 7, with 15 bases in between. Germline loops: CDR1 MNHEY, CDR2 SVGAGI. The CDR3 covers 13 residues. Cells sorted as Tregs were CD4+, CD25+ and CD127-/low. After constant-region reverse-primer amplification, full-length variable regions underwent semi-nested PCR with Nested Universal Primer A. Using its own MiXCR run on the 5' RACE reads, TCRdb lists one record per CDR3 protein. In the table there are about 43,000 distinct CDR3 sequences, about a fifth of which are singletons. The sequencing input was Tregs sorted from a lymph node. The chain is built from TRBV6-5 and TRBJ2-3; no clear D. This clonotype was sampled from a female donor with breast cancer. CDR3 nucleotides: TGTGCCAGCAAACCCGATGGGCGGCATACGCAGTATTTT. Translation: CASKPDGRHTQYF.